This T cell receptor (beta chain) was recorded in a study of blood T cell repertoires in COVID-19. Background on the study: Sites across the United States, Italy and Spain contributed samples from acute and convalescent COVID-19.

Source study methods: Amplifying reference gene primers gave estimates of nucleated cell counts. The method was immunoSEQ multiplex PCR; TCRdb's version includes in-frame clones alone and lacks a portion of them. V, J and clone size were drawn from that table, and D and trimming were deduced from the DNA. The data hold under 200,000 clones, with roughly 84% observed a single time. Trimming left V 6 bases short and J 8 bases short, with 16 bases between. CDR1 MNHEY and CDR2 SVGAGI come from the germline V gene. This CDR3 spans 13 amino acids. The V call is TRBV6-5, the J call TRBJ1-2, with D possibly matching TRBD1 (6 bases). Source material: peripheral blood. The clonotype was recovered from a man between 65 and 80 years old with active or convalescent COVID-19. Here the CDR3 DNA reads TGTGCCAGCAGCCAGGACAGCTCTCGGGGCTACACCTTC. Translation: CASSQDSSRGYTF.